The 13 T cell receptor beta chains in this list originate from one sample, sequenced in a study of regulatory T cells in long-lasting Graves disease. In building TCR beta libraries, iRepertoire HTBI primers were used together with Arm-PCR of CDR3 regions. TCRdb ran MiXCR on the multiplex PCR reads and lists one entry per CDR3 protein. The sample consists of approximately 400,000 distinct CDR3 sequences, approximately 15% of them appearing once. Time point in this sample: newly diagnosed GD, antithyroid drugs for less than 3 months. There was RNA extracted from PBMCs, and the TCR library was made from it. The same data also contributed to another study, on T cells in Graves' hyperthyroidism and ophthalmopathy.

This specimen was peripheral blood mononuclear cells (PBMCs), taken at new diagnosis, from a patient treated with antithyroid drugs. The receptors were gathered from a woman between 35 and 50 years old with Graves disease.

This clonotype was counted a few times. The rearrangement links TRBV28 to TRBJ1-2; 7 bases are a match to TRBD1. The CDR3 totals 12 residues. The junction had 4 bases not matched to a gene; V was cut back by 8 bases and J by 4 bases. CDR1 is MDHEN, CDR2 SYDVKM, per germline. DNA for the CDR3: TGTGCCAGCCTGGGACAGACCTATGGCTACACCTTC. It specifies CASLGQTYGYTF.

Comments on this clonotype: A far bigger clonotype differs at one base, so this is likely a read error. Since no conserved phenylalanine or tryptophan closes the CDR3, a read error is the likely cause. The chain combines TRBV5-5 with TRBJ2-1; 7 nucleotides match TRBD1. The CDR3 is 14 amino acids. Unmatched junction bases numbered 8, after V lost 3 bases and J lost 8 bases. Per germline, CDR1 SGHKS and CDR2 YYEKEE (reference sequence). CDR3 sequence (DNA): TGTGCCAGCAGCTCCTCCCGACAGGGCCATGAGCAGTTCTCC. Amino acid sequence: CASSSSRQGHEQFS.

Many counts were recorded for this clonotype. The CDR3 is CASGLVHGGGVMGGELFF. The CDR3 DNA sequence: TGTGCTAGTGGTTTGGTACACGGGGGAGGCGTGATGGGCGGGGAGCTGTTTTTT. The chain couples TRBV12-5 to TRBJ2-2; TRBD2 is a possible D gene (6 bases). V was trimmed by 0 bases and J by 7 bases, leaving 21 bases between them. The CDR3 has 18 amino acids. Germline CDR1 and CDR2: LGHNT and FRNRAP.

Many counts were recorded for this clonotype. The chain has TRBV11-2 and TRBJ2-3; D gene uncertain. The CDR3 contains 15 residues. V was cut by 2 bases and J by 5 bases, with 14 bases left in between. Germline-derived CDR1 and CDR2 are SGHAT and FQNNGV. The CDR3 is CASSLTSYSGDTQYF. Here the CDR3 DNA reads TGTGCCAGCAGCTTAACTTCTTATTCGGGAGATACGCAGTATTTT.

This clonotype has a handful of counts. The rearrangement links TRBV19 to TRBJ2-6; D uncertain. Germline lookup yields CDR1 LNHDA and CDR2 SQIVND (reference sequence). V was shortened by 1 base and J by 0 bases, with 13 bases between the two germline ends. This CDR3 comprises 18 residues. CDR3 sequence (DNA): TGTGCCAGTAGTATAGCGGAGACATCCCTCTCTGGGGCCAACGTCCTGACTTTC. It yields the protein CASSIAETSLSGANVLTF.

As concerns this clonotype: This may come from a read error, since a much larger clone is one base off. This sequence joins TRBV28 and TRBJ2-2; no clear D. Looked up from germline, CDR1 is MDHEN and CDR2 is SYDVKM. The CDR3 is made up of 13 amino acids. Trimming removed 3 bases at V and 6 bases at J, with 8 bases between. CDR3: CASSFGNSGELFF. The CDR3 DNA is TGTGCCAGCAGTTTTGGCAATTCCGGGGAGCTGTTTTTT.

The J gene is TRBJ2-5, the V gene TRBV28, with D unclear. Per germline, CDR1 MDHEN and CDR2 SYDVKM. V lost 3 bases, J lost 2 bases, and 7 bases lay in between. This CDR3 contains 13 residues. CDR3 sequence: CASSFKLQETQYF. In nucleotides, the CDR3 is TGTGCCAGCAGTTTTAAGTTACAAGAGACCCAGTACTTC.

This clonotype was seen repeatedly, ten times or more. The gene calls are TRBV28 and TRBJ2-1; 7 bases line up with TRBD1. CDR1 and CDR2 from the germline V gene are MDHEN and SYDVKM. The CDR3 runs to 15 residues. Germline trimming cut 1 base from V and 2 bases from J; bases unmatched to any gene: 2. CDR3 region: CASSLSGQAYNEQFF. CDR3 bases: TGTGCCAGCAGTTTATCAGGACAGGCCTACAATGAGCAGTTCTTC.

This clonotype was seen many times. The rearrangement joins TRBV11-2 to TRBJ1-5; maybe TRBD1 (5 bases). Looked up from germline, CDR1 is SGHAT and CDR2 is FQNNGV. The CDR3 totals 14 residues. V was clipped by 5 bases and J by 0 bases, with 8 bases between them. CDR3 region: CASSDSNSNQPQHF. CDR3 coding DNA: TGTGCCAGCAGCGACAGCAATAGCAATCAGCCCCAGCATTTT.

This chain uses TRBV3-1 with TRBJ2-2; TRBD1 matches at 7 bases. The germline CDR1 and CDR2 sequences are LGHDT and YNNKEL (reference sequence). V lost 2 bases, J lost 13 bases, and 4 bases stayed unmatched. The CDR3 covers 12 residues. CDR3 in DNA: TGTGCCAGCAGCCAAAAAGGGGGCGGGCTGTTTTTT. Protein product: CASSQKGGGLFF.

The chain couples TRBV4-3 to TRBJ2-7, with D unclear. The V gene's germline CDR1 is LGHNA and CDR2 YSLEER. CDR3 length: 14 amino acids. V was clipped by 0 bases and J by 4 bases, with 10 bases between them. This CDR3 reads CASSQDIARYEQYF. CDR3 sequence (DNA): TGCGCCAGCAGCCAAGATATAGCTAGATACGAGCAGTACTTC.

This clonotype was seen ten or more times. This chain uses TRBV11-3 with TRBJ2-3, with D perhaps matching TRBD1 or TRBD2 (5 bases each). The germline CDR1 and CDR2 sequences are SGHNT and YENEEA. This CDR3 spans 16 amino acids. The V end lost 6 bases, the J end lost 2 bases, and 18 bases lay between the germline ends. The chain's CDR3 is CASRSPGWGNTDTQYF. CDR3 sequence (DNA): TGTGCCAGCAGGTCCCCGGGGTGGGGGAACACAGATACGCAGTATTTT. The full variable domain, in which reference TRBV11-3 and TRBJ2-3 provide the parts outside the CDR3, is EAGVVQSPRYKIIEKKQPVAFWCNPISGHNTLYWYLQNLGQGPELLIRYENEEAVDDSQLPKDRFSAERLKGVDSTLKIQPAELGDSAVYLCASRSPGWGNTDTQYFGPGTRLTVL.

The chain joins TRBV3-1 to TRBJ2-5; perhaps TRBD2 as D (6 bases). The CDR3 totals 12 residues. The V end was cut by 4 bases, the J end by 6 bases, with 9 bases between. CDR1 is LGHDT and CDR2 is YNNKEL in the germline V gene (reference sequence). CDR3 in DNA: TGTGCCAGCAGCCCAACTAGCCAGACCCAGTACTTC. Translated, it gives CASSPTSQTQYF.